One and the same sample provided the 8 T cell receptor beta chains below, sequenced in a study of breast tumors, draining lymph nodes, adjacent tissues. MiXCR was run by TCRdb on the multiplex PCR reads, yielding one entry per CDR3 protein. The sample records over 35,000 distinct CDR3 sequences, just over 35% being singletons. Material for sequencing was breast tumor tissue. Every receptor here comes from a female donor with breast cancer. Some clones in this sample may be carry-over from other donors' samples.

The V call is TRBV2, the J call TRBJ1-6; 7 bases are shared with TRBD1. The CDR3 covers 15 residues. Germline CDR1 reads SNHLY; CDR2 reads FYNNEI. With 3 bases clipped from V and 10 bases from J, the junction kept 9 bases outside the gene matches. The CDR3: CASSEQGGSGSPLHF. The DNA for the CDR3 is TGTGCCAGCAGTGAGCAAGGGGGCAGTGGATCACCCCTCCACTTT.

This clonotype has at least ten counts. J is TRBJ2-3 and V is TRBV11-2; weak D call: TRBD2 (5 bases). The germline V gene has CDR1 SGHAT and CDR2 FQNNGV. CDR3 length equals 15 residues. Deletions cut 1 base from V and 2 bases from J, with 10 bases between. The CDR3 nucleotides read TGTGCCAGCAGCTTAGCGGGATTGAACACAGATACGCAGTATTTT. Translating gives CASSLAGLNTDTQYF. Supplemented by reference TRBV11-2 and TRBJ2-3, the full variable domain reads EAGVAQSPRYKIIEKRQSVAFWCNPISGHATLYWYQQILGQGPKLLIQFQNNGVVDDSQLPKDRFSAERLKGVDSTLKIQPAKLEDSAVYLCASSLAGLNTDTQYFGPGTRLTVL.

This clonotype was observed at least ten times. V and J are TRBV2 and TRBJ2-1; 11 bases line up with TRBD2. The CDR3 runs 16 residues. The V gene end was trimmed by 6 bases and the J gene end by 6 bases; junction bases not matched to a gene: 10. The germline gives CDR1 SNHLY, CDR2 FYNNEI. Written as DNA, the CDR3 is TGTGCCAGCAGGGGAACAATAGCGGGGGGGGCCAATGAGCAGTTCTTC. Translating it yields CASRGTIAGGANEQFF.

The rearrangement joins TRBV20-1 to TRBJ2-7, with TRBD1 as a possible D gene (6 bases). The germline gives CDR1 DFQATT, CDR2 SNEGSKA (reference sequence). The CDR3 extends over 15 amino acids. Trimming took off 5 bases at V and 2 bases at J, with 19 bases between the two ends. The CDR3 DNA follows: TGCAGTGCTGCCAGCCGAGCCAGGGGCCCCTACGAGCAGTACTTC. Encoded protein: CSAASRARGPYEQYF.

This clonotype was picked up many times. The chain links TRBV6-1 to TRBJ2-2; 14 positions match TRBD2. V lost 6 bases to trimming and J lost 5 bases; unmatched junction nucleotides: 2. Germline values: CDR1 MNHNS, CDR2 SASEGT. The CDR3 length is 15 residues. The CDR3 loop is CASRGLAGVTGELFF. CDR3 nucleotides: TGTGCCAGCAGGGGACTAGCGGGAGTAACCGGGGAGCTGTTTTTT.

As concerns this clonotype: With a much larger clone just one base away, this may be a read error. The chain joins TRBV12-3 or TRBV12-4 to TRBJ2-2; maybe TRBD2 (5 bases). The CDR3 totals 12 residues. The CDR3: CASSSSTEELFF. CDR3 bases: TGTGCCAGCAGTTCTAGCACCGAGGAGCTGTTTTTT.

For this clonotype: A clone one base away is much larger, so this may be a read error. The chain uses TRBV19 and TRBJ2-4; TRBD1 matches 8 bases. CDR1 is LNHDA and CDR2 is SQIVND in the germline V gene (reference sequence). There are 17 residues in the CDR3. Losses at the gene ends were 3 bases for V and 0 bases for J; bases not matched to a gene: 7. In nucleotides, the CDR3 is TGTGCCAGTAGTATCGCAATCAGGGGGCGAGCCAAAAACATTCAGTACTTC. This encodes CASSIAIRGRAKNIQYF.

On this clonotype: A single base separates this from a much larger clone, so it may be a read error. V is TRBV5-6 and J is TRBJ2-2; TRBD2 aligns across 7 bases. CDR1 and CDR2 (germline): SGHDT, YYEEEE. The CDR3 is 11 amino acids. The chain's CDR3 is CASSFRRELLF. Written as DNA, the CDR3 is TGTGCCAGCAGCTTTAGGCGGGAGCTGCTTTTT.